Given below is one TCR beta chain in context. Germline-derived CDR1 and CDR2 are WSHSY and SAAADI. The CDR3 length is 14 residues. V lost 10 bases, J lost 6 bases, and 11 bases stayed unmatched. Diagnoses were established from clinical symptoms, serum thyroxine, TRAb, thyroid ultrasound and orbital computed tomography. This sample is drawn from a study of Graves' ophthalmopathy and Graves' hyperthyroidism. RNA served as the template for amplifying TCR beta CDR3 regions. HTBI-primed first-round RT-PCR preceded second-round multiplex PCR. MiXCR, applied by TCRdb to the multiplex PCR reads, yields one record per CDR3 protein. Of 600,000 to 950,000 distinct CDR3 sequences listed, roughly 40% are singletons.

The V call is TRBV10-2, the J call TRBJ2-3, with TRBD2 identical over 9 bases. The sequence was obtained from an adult man with Graves' ophthalmopathy. Sequencing was done on a sample of peripheral blood. The CDR3 DNA sequence: TGCGCCACCACACTCGCGGGGGGGGCGGATACGCAGTATTTT. Encoded protein: CATTLAGGADTQYF.